This T cell receptor beta chain is drawn from a study of blood T cell repertoires in COVID-19. The overall study: T cells, B-cell-depleted T cells, or PBMCs provided the cDNA or gDNA that served as material.

Using immunoSEQ multiplex PCR, the repertoire was profiled, and TCRdb retains in-frame clones only, with some absent. The data contain 70,000 to 75,000 clones, more than 80% of them seen just once; the ten biggest clones take up around 5%. Germline lookup yields CDR1 SNHLY and CDR2 FYNNEI. J gave up 7 bases and V 6 bases, and 11 bases lay outside the gene matches. The CDR3 consists of 16 residues. Sequences were obtained from peripheral blood. The gene calls are TRBV2 and TRBJ2-5; TRBD2 matches 13 bases. The origin of this receptor is a woman of 80 years or more with active or convalescent COVID-19. This chain's CDR3 is CASRLTSGGAFVTQYF. The CDR3 DNA follows: TGTGCCAGCAGACTCACTAGCGGGGGGGCCTTCGTGACCCAGTACTTC. Variable domain in full (rest from reference TRBV2 and TRBJ2-5): EPEVTQTPSHQVTQMGQEVILRCVPISNHLYFYWYRQILGQKVEFLVSFYNNEISEKSEIFDDQFSVERPDGSNFTLKIRSTKLEDSAMYFCASRLTSGGAFVTQYFGPGTRLLVL.